This TCR beta chain emerged from a study of beta chain features in type 1 diabetes. Study-wide results and caveats: When cDNA is sequenced, cells with high TCR expression could be over-represented. TCRB CDR3s were moderately but significantly shorter in Type 1 diabetes patients in all four CD4+ subsets.

V lost 5 bases and J lost 1; bases outside the gene matches: 4. The CDR3 runs to 15 residues. The germline gives CDR1 MNHEY, CDR2 SMNVEV (reference sequence). All of the isolated RNA was reverse transcribed, so expressed TCRB transcripts were sequenced. The method was immunoSEQ multiplex PCR; TCRdb's version includes in-frame clones alone and lacks a portion of them. The table has roughly 500,000 clones, 11% seen once. Regarding this clone: The antigen remains unidentified.

On average, the one heparinised blood draw given by each donor was around 110 mL. Sequencing was performed on naive CD4+ T cells from blood. The origin of this receptor is a woman aged 18-29 years in good health. This chain uses TRBV27 with TRBJ2-1; 8 positions match TRBD1. The CDR3 coding sequence is TGTGCCAGCAGTCGCAGGACAGGGTCCTACAATGAGCAGTTCTTC. Translating gives CASSRRTGSYNEQFF.